This entry is about one T cell receptor (beta chain). The antigen is unknown. This entry is derived from a study of T cell responses to AZD1222 COVID-19 vaccine. The length of the CDR3 is 13 residues. Study-level results: The peak T cell response came first, and repertoires were sampled only after it.

Sequencing was performed with immunoSEQ multiplex PCR; in TCRdb, only in-frame clones are kept and a portion is missing. The sample has tens of thousands of clones, roughly 89% seen once; the top ten hold about 9.3%. The receptor was derived from an adult who received the AZD1222 COVID-19 vaccine. Sequenced here: peripheral blood, sampled 28 days after the second AZD1222 dose. The chain recombines TRBV21-1 with TRBJ1-2. TRBV21-1 is a known pseudogene. The CDR3 loop reads CASSKNPRGGYTF. The CDR3, as DNA: TGTGCCAGCAGCAAGAACCCCCGGGGTGGCTACACCTTC.